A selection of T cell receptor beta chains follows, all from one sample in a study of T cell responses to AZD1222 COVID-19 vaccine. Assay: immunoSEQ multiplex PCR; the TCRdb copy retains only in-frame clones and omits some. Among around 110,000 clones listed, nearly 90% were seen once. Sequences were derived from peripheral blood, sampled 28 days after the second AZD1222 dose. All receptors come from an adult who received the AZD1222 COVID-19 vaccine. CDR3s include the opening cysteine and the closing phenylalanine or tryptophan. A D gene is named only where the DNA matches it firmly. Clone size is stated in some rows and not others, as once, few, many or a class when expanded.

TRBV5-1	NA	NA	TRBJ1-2	CASSPGPRYGYTF	TGCGCCAGCAGCCCTGGGCCTCGATATGGCTACACCTTC
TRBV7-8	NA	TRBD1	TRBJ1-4	CASSLALTGMAEKLFF	TGTGCCAGCAGCTTAGCGTTGACAGGGATGGCGGAAAAACTGTTTTTT
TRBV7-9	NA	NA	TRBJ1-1	CASSWGHGNTEAFF	TGTGCCAGCAGCTGGGGACATGGGAACACTGAAGCTTTCTTT
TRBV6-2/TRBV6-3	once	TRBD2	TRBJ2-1	CASSYSPGGGSSYNEQFF	TGTGCCAGCAGTTACTCCCCGGGGGGTGGAAGCTCCTACAATGAGCAGTTCTTC
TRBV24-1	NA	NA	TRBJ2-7	CAGGKGVPYEQYF	TGTGCCGGCGGAAAAGGGGTCCCTTACGAGCAGTACTTC
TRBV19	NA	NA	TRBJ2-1	CASSITSSSYNEQFF	TGTGCCAGTAGTATCACAAGTAGCTCCTACAATGAGCAGTTCTTC
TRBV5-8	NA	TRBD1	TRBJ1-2	CASRQTPGTALTNYGYTF	TGTGCCAGCAGACAGACGCCCGGGACAGCCTTAACTAACTATGGCTACACCTTC
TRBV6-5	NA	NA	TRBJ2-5	CASSYSGGLETQYF	TGTGCCAGCAGTTACTCGGGGGGGCTAGAGACCCAGTACTTC
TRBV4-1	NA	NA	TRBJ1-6	CASSRGVFSYNSPLHF	TGCGCCAGCAGCCGTGGGGTATTTTCCTATAATTCACCCCTCCACTTT
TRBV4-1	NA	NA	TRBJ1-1	CASSQLGTPNTEAFF	TGCGCCAGCAGCCAATTGGGCACCCCGAACACTGAAGCTTTCTTT
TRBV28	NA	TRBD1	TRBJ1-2	CASSWGQGANYGYTF	TGTGCCAGCAGTTGGGGACAGGGGGCTAACTATGGCTACACCTTC
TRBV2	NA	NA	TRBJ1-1	CASGLGTEAFF	TGTGCCAGCGGGCTTGGCACTGAAGCTTTCTTT
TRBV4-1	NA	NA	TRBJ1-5	CASSPTVGPQHF	TGCGCCAGCAGCCCGACCGTAGGGCCCCAGCATTTT
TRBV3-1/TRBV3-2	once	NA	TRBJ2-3	CASSQLTTSSDTQYF	TGTGCCAGCAGCCAACTAACAACTAGCTCGGATACGCAGTATTTT
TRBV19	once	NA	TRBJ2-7	CASSIPGNEQYF	TGTGCCAGTAGTATCCCGGGGAACGAGCAGTACTTC
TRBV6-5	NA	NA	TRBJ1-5	CASSESKGPNQPQHF	TGTGCCAGCAGCGAGAGTAAGGGGCCGAATCAGCCCCAGCATTTT
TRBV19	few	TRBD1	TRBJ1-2	CASSIVAGQLNYGYTF	TGTGCCAGTAGTATTGTCGCGGGACAGCTAAACTATGGCTACACCTTC
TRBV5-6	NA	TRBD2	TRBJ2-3	CASSGESGASTDTQYF	TGTGCCAGCAGCGGCGAAAGCGGGGCTAGCACAGATACGCAGTATTTT
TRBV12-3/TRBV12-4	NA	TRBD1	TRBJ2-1	CASKIGTGKEQFF	TGTGCCAGCAAGATCGGGACAGGAAAGGAGCAGTTCTTC
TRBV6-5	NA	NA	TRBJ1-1	CASSGGGANTEAFF	TGTGCCAGCAGCGGGGGGGGTGCGAACACTGAAGCTTTCTTT
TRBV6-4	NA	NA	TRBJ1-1	CASSNTGRNTEAFF	TGTGCCAGCAGTAATACGGGCAGGAACACTGAAGCTTTCTTT
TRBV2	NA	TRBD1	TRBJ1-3	CASTWDRGTGNTIYF	TGTGCCAGCACCTGGGACAGGGGGACTGGAAACACCATATATTTT
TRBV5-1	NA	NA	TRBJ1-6	CASSLDFLKDNSPLHF	TGCGCCAGCAGCTTGGACTTTCTTAAGGATAATTCACCCCTCCACTTT
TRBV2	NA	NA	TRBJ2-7	CASSAFGVYEQYF	TGTGCCAGCAGCGCATTCGGGGTCTACGAGCAGTACTTC
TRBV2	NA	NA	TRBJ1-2	CASSEGQNYGYTF	TGTGCCAGCAGTGAGGGGCAGAACTATGGCTACACCTTC
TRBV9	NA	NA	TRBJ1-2	CASSVATGQSYGYTF	TGTGCCAGCAGCGTAGCTACAGGACAAAGCTATGGCTACACCTTC
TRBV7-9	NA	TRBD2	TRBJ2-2	CASSAGLAAGELFF	TGTGCCAGCAGCGCGGGACTAGCGGCAGGGGAGCTGTTTTTT
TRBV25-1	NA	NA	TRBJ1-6	CASSGEGPYNSPLHF	TGTGCCAGCAGCGGCGAGGGGCCCTATAATTCACCCCTCCACTTT
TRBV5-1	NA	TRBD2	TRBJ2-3	CASLAGEITDTQYF	TGCGCCAGCTTAGCGGGGGAAATCACAGATACGCAGTATTTT
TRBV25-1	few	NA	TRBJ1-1	CASSESLMNTEAFF	TGTGCCAGCAGTGAATCCCTTATGAACACTGAAGCTTTCTTT
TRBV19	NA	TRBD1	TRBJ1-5	CASGGQGLQPQHF	TGTGCCAGTGGAGGACAGGGATTACAGCCCCAGCATTTT
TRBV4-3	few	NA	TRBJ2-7	CASSQDLRAYEQYF	TGCGCCAGCAGCCAAGATCTCAGGGCCTACGAGCAGTACTTC
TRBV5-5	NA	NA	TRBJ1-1	CASSFFGERDTEAFF	TGTGCCAGCAGCTTTTTCGGGGAGAGGGACACTGAAGCTTTCTTT